The T cell receptor (beta chain) under discussion was sequenced for a study of response to subunit inactivated influenza vaccine. Study observations and caveats: Few additional T cells are recruited per seasonal influenza vaccination, authors suggested.

Losses at the gene ends were 3 bases for V and 0 bases for J; bases not matched to a gene: 4. The length of the CDR3 is 16 residues. Germline loops: CDR1 SGHRS, CDR2 YFSETQ. From the RT-PCR reads, TCRdb called clonotypes with MiXCR, one entry per CDR3 protein. Among 450,000 to 550,000 distinct CDR3 sequences listed, 25% were seen once. For this clonotype: Its antigen remains unidentified.

This chain links TRBV5-1 with TRBJ2-5; TRBD2 agrees at 11 bases. Sequencing was performed on CD4+ T cells sorted from PBMCs, taken more than 4 days after vaccination. The TCR was taken from a man aged 45 to 65 who received an inactivated influenza vaccine. The CDR3 spells CASSYGLAGYQETQYF. CDR3 nucleotide sequence: TGCGCCAGCAGCTATGGACTAGCGGGCTACCAAGAGACCCAGTACTTC.